A selection of T cell receptor beta chains follows, all from one sample in a study of shared clonotypes between healthy human individuals. The protocol was immunoSEQ multiplex PCR, while the TCRdb copy is restricted to in-frame clones and leaves out a portion. The data show about 2 million clones, 85% to 95% seen once. Sequenced input: naive CD4+ T cells sorted from blood. The receptors here all came from a man aged 18 to 29 in good health. The CDR3 runs from the conserved cysteine through the conserved F or W. A D gene is named only where the DNA matches it firmly. Size is omitted from some rows. Given values are once, few, many or a class for expanded clones.

D gene	clone size	V gene	J gene	CDR3 DNA	CDR3 protein
TRBD1	few	TRBV2	TRBJ2-3	TGTGCCAGCGCAGGGGGCTCCTCAGATACGCAGTATTTT	CASAGGSSDTQYF
NA	NA	TRBV10-2	TRBJ1-1	TGCGCCAGCAGGGAACAGGGGAACACTGAAGCTTTCTTT	CASREQGNTEAFF
TRBD2	once	TRBV15	TRBJ2-7	TGTGCCACCAGCAGGGGTGGGACTATCTACGAGCAGTACTTC	CATSRGGTIYEQYF
TRBD1	NA	TRBV18	TRBJ1-6	TGTGCCAGCTCTGTGCTGGGCCAGGGGGGTTCACCCCTCCACTTT	CASSVLGQGGSPLHF
NA	NA	TRBV11-3	TRBJ2-1	TGTGCCAGCAGCTTAGGGGCGGGACGACGTATGGATGAGCAGTTCTTC	CASSLGAGRRMDEQFF
TRBD2	NA	TRBV5-1	TRBJ2-5	TGCGCCAGCAGCCTTAGCGGGAGCCGGGAGGAGACCCAGTACTTC	CASSLSGSREETQYF
NA	NA	TRBV9	TRBJ1-2	TGTGCCAGCAGCGTAGACCCGGGTAACTATGGCTACACCTTC	CASSVDPGNYGYTF
TRBD1	NA	TRBV7-2	TRBJ1-4	TGTGCCAGCAGTCGACAGGGTGGGAATGAAAAACTGTTTTTT	CASSRQGGNEKLFF
NA	once	TRBV19	TRBJ2-7	TGTGCCAGTAGTCCCGACACTCTCAGGGAGCAGTACTTC	CASSPDTLREQYF
TRBD1	NA	TRBV11-2	TRBJ2-1	TGTGCCAGCAGCTGGACCACGGGACAGGGTTCTAGTGAGCAGTTCTTC	CASSWTTGQGSSEQFF
TRBD2	once	TRBV7-2	TRBJ2-3	TGTGCCAGCAGCTTAGGGGGACTAGCCCGACGGAAGGGGGATACGCAGTATTTT	CASSLGGLARRKGDTQYF
NA	NA	TRBV4-1	TRBJ1-1	TGCGCCAGCAGCCAAGGAGGCCTACGGCTAGGGAACACTGAAGCTTTCTTT	CASSQGGLRLGNTEAFF
TRBD1	NA	TRBV2	TRBJ2-2	TGTGCCAGCAGGAACAGGGGAAGGAGCACCGGGGAGCTGTTTTTT	CASRNRGRSTGELFF
NA	NA	TRBV7-6	TRBJ2-2	TGTGCCAGCAGCTTAAGTCGGTCCCCGGCCGGGGAGCTGTTTTTT	CASSLSRSPAGELFF
TRBD1	NA	TRBV5-1	TRBJ2-3	TGCGCCAGCAGCATAGGACAGGGCGGCACAGATACGCAGTATTTT	CASSIGQGGTDTQYF
NA	NA	TRBV27	TRBJ2-7	TGTGCCAGCAGTCCGGAGGGGACAGCCTTCTACGAGCAGTACTTC	CASSPEGTAFYEQYF
TRBD1	NA	TRBV18	TRBJ1-2	TGTGCCAGCTCAAATTCGGGACAGGGGTATTATGGCTACACCTTC	CASSNSGQGYYGYTF
NA	few	TRBV10-3	TRBJ2-2	TGTGCCATCAGTGACCCCGGGGAGCTGTTTTTT	CAISDPGELFF
NA	NA	TRBV5-6	TRBJ1-2	TGTGCCAGCAGCTTGGCCATTAGGGGAAACGGTGGCTACACCTTC	CASSLAIRGNGGYTF
NA	once	TRBV6-5	TRBJ1-3	TGTGCCAGCAGGAGGGGGGGGATTGGAAACACCATATATTTT	CASRRGGIGNTIYF
NA	NA	TRBV19	TRBJ1-2	TGTGCCAGTAGTATAACACCGGATAACTATGGCTACACCTTC	CASSITPDNYGYTF
NA	NA	TRBV2	TRBJ2-1	TGTGCCAGCAGCCGAGGTGGGAACAATGAGCAGTTCTTC	CASSRGGNNEQFF
NA	once	TRBV30	TRBJ1-3	TGTGCCTGGAGTGAGCAGGGAAACACCATATATTTT	CAWSEQGNTIYF
NA	once	TRBV30	TRBJ2-3	TGTGCCTGGAGTGTAAGAGTTCTAGCGATAGATACGCAGTATTTT	CAWSVRVLAIDTQYF
TRBD1	NA	TRBV6-6	TRBJ1-1	TGTGCCAGCAGACCCGACAGGGGCCTTGGGGCCACTGAAGCTTTCTTT	CASRPDRGLGATEAFF
NA	once	TRBV28	TRBJ1-3	TGTGCCAGCAGTTTGGACGGAGGAAACACCATATATTTT	CASSLDGGNTIYF
TRBD2	NA	TRBV11-2	TRBJ2-7	TGTGCCAGCACGGGGGGGAGGCTGGGTGGCGAGCAGTACTTC	CASTGGRLGGEQYF
NA	once	TRBV7-6	TRBJ2-7	TGTGCCAGCAGCCCCGGATGGACCTTACCCTACGAGCAGTACTTC	CASSPGWTLPYEQYF
TRBD2	NA	TRBV6-6	TRBJ2-7	TGTGCCAGCAGCCCACGACGCGGGGGGTTCAACGAGCAGTACTTC	CASSPRRGGFNEQYF
TRBD2	NA	TRBV7-2	TRBJ2-1	TGTGCCAGCAGCTTACCGGGACTAGGGGGGTTCTTC	CASSLPGLGGFF
NA	NA	TRBV29-1	TRBJ1-1	TGCAGCGCCCTAATGGTGAACACTGAAGCTTTCTTT	CSALMVNTEAFF
TRBD2	NA	TRBV30	TRBJ2-7	TGTGCCTGGAGTTCAGGAGCGGGGGCTCACGAGCAGTACTTC	CAWSSGAGAHEQYF
TRBD1	NA	TRBV7-2	TRBJ2-5	TGTGCCAGCAGCCGATTCGGACAGGCCCAGCAGTACTTC	CASSRFGQAQQYF
TRBD2	NA	TRBV6-5	TRBJ2-1	TGTGCCAGCAGTCCCGGGCTAGCGGACGACAATGAGCAGTTCTTC	CASSPGLADDNEQFF
NA	NA	TRBV6-5	TRBJ2-4	TGTGCCAGCCTGGGGGCGAGTAACATTCAGTACTTC	CASLGASNIQYF
NA	few	TRBV4-1	TRBJ1-6	TGCGCCAGCAGCTTGGACCCCGACTATAATTCACCCCTCCACTTT	CASSLDPDYNSPLHF
TRBD2	NA	TRBV6-6	TRBJ2-1	TGTGCCAGCAGTGTCGGGGGGAGGGACCAGTTCTTC	CASSVGGRDQFF
TRBD2	NA	TRBV27	TRBJ2-1	TGTGCCAGCAGTTGGGGTAAGCGGGAGTTAAGGGATGAGCAGTTCTTC	CASSWGKRELRDEQFF
NA	NA	TRBV19	TRBJ1-4	TGTGCCAGTACCAGGAGGGGAGGGGGTCAAGAAAAACTGTTTTTT	CASTRRGGGQEKLFF
TRBD2	NA	TRBV19	TRBJ2-3	TGTGCCAGTAGTCCCAGACTAGCGGGGCTCACAGATACGCAGTATTTT	CASSPRLAGLTDTQYF
NA	NA	TRBV5-4	TRBJ2-6	TGTGCCAGCAGCTTGTGGCGTGCGGGGGCCAACGTCCTGACTTTC	CASSLWRAGANVLTF
NA	NA	TRBV7-6	TRBJ2-5	TGTGCCAGCAGCTTCGGCAGAAAAGAGACCCAGTACTTC	CASSFGRKETQYF
TRBD1	NA	TRBV5-4	TRBJ2-2	TGTGCCAGCAGCTCGGCTAGGGACAGGACGGGGGAGCTGTTTTTT	CASSSARDRTGELFF
NA	few	TRBV27	TRBJ1-4	TGTGCCAGCAGTCCCACCTGGGCGGACGAAAAACTGTTTTTT	CASSPTWADEKLFF
NA	once	TRBV2	TRBJ2-5	TGTGCCAGCAGTGAAGCGGGGCTAGCCGGAGAGACCCAGTACTTC	CASSEAGLAGETQYF
TRBD1	NA	TRBV6-5	TRBJ1-2	TGTGCCAGCAGTTACTTGACAGGGGATGGCTACACCTTC	CASSYLTGDGYTF